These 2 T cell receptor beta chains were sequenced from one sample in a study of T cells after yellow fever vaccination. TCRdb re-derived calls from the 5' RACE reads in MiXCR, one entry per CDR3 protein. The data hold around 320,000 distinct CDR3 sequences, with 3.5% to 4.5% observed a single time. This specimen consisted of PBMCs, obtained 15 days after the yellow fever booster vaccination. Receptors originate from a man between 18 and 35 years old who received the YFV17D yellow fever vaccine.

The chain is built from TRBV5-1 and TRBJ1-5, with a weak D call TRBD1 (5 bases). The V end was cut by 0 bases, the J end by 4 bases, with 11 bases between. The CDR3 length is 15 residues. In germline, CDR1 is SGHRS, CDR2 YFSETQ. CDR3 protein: CASSLDSGDNQPQHF. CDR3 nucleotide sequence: TGCGCCAGCAGCTTGGATTCGGGGGATAATCAGCCCCAGCATTTT.

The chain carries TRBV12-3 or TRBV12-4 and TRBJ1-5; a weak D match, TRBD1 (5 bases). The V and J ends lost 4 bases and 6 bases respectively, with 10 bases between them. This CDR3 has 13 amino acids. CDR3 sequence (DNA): TGTGCCAGCAGTTCGCAGGGCACTCAGCCCCAGCATTTT. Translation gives CASSSQGTQPQHF.